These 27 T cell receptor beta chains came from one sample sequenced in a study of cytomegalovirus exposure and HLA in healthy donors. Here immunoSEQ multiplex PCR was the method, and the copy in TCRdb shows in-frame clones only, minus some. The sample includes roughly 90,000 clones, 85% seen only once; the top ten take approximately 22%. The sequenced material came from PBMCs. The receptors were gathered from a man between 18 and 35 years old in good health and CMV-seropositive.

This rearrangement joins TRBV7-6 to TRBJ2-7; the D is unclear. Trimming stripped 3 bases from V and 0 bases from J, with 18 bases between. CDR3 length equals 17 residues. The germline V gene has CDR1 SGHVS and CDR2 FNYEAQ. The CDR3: CASSFIYRVAFSYEQYV. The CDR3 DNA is TGTGCCAGCAGCTTCATATACCGGGTCGCGTTCTCCTACGAGCAGTACGTC.

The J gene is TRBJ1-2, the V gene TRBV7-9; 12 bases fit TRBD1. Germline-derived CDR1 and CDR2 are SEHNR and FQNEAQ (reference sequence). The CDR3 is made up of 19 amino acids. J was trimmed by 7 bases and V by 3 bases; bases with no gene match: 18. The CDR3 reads CASSFVYEGTGGLGGGYTF. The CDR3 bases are TGTGCCAGCAGCTTCGTTTACGAGGGGACAGGGGGCTTGGGTGGTGGCTACACCTTC.

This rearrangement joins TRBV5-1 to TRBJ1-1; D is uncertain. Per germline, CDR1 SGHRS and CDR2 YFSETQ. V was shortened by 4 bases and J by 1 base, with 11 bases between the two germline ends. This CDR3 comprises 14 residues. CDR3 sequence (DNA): TGCGCCAGCAGCGTCAGCCAGGCGAACACTGAAGCTTTCTTT. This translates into CASSVSQANTEAFF. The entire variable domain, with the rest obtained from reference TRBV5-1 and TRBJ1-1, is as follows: KAGVTQTPRYLIKTRGQQVTLSCSPISGHRSVSWYQQTPGQGLQFLFEYFSETQRNKGNFPGRFSGRQFSNSRSEMNVSTLELGDSALYLCASSVSQANTEAFFGQGTRLTVV.

The CDR3 DNA follows: TGTGCCAGCAGCTTTGAAACAGCGAACACCGGGGAGCTGTTTTTT. Translation gives CASSFETANTGELFF. The J gene is TRBJ2-2, the V gene TRBV7-9, with no clear D. Trimming took 3 bases from V and 0 from J, leaving 8 bases between them. The length of the CDR3 is 15 residues. Germline values: CDR1 SEHNR, CDR2 FQNEAQ (reference sequence).

This CDR3 is CASSEGLAGYNEQFF. The CDR3 DNA follows: TGTGCCAGCAGTGAGGGACTAGCGGGCTACAATGAGCAGTTCTTC. The V call is TRBV25-1, the J call TRBJ2-1; TRBD2 matches at 12 bases. The CDR3 is made up of 15 amino acids. J gave up 3 bases and V 3 bases, and 0 bases lay outside the gene matches. Germline V lookup: CDR1 MGHDK, CDR2 SYGVNS.

The CDR3 region has the DNA TGCGCCAGCAGCTTGCGGACTAGCGGCCAAGAGACCCAGTACTTC. Its translation: CASSLRTSGQETQYF. The chain carries TRBV5-1 and TRBJ2-5; 10 nucleotides agree with TRBD2. The germline CDR1 and CDR2 sequences are SGHRS and YFSETQ. The CDR3 contains 15 residues. The V segment lost 1 base and the J segment 1 base; nucleotides outside the gene matches: 1.

This chain's CDR3 is CASSDSGPNTGELFF. The CDR3 DNA reads as TGTGCCAGCAGTGATAGCGGGCCGAACACCGGGGAGCTGTTTTTT. The V gene is TRBV6-1, the J gene TRBJ2-2; 7 bases match TRBD2. The CDR3 runs to 15 residues. The V gene end was trimmed by 3 bases and the J gene end by 0 bases; junction bases not matched to a gene: 1. Germline lookup yields CDR1 MNHNS and CDR2 SASEGT.

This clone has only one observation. For the CDR3, the DNA is TGTGCCAGCAGTCTCCGGGGACAGTCTACGGGTGGCTACACCTTC. Translated, it gives CASSLRGQSTGGYTF. V gene TRBV27 combines with J gene TRBJ1-2; 7 bases are shared with TRBD1. V was pared by 5 bases and J by 7 bases, with 13 bases of the junction left unmatched. The CDR3 covers 15 residues. Looked up from germline, CDR1 is MNHEY and CDR2 is SMNVEV (reference sequence).

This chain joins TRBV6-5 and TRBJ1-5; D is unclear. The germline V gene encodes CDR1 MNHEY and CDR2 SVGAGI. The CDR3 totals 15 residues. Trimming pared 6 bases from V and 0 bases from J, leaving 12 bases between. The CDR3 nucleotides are TGTGCCAGCAGGGGTCGGCAGGATAGCAATCAGCCCCAGCATTTT. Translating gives CASRGRQDSNQPQHF.

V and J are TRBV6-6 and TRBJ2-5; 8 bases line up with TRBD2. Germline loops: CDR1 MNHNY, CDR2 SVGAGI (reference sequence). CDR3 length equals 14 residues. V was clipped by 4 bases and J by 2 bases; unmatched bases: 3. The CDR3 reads CASSSRGGQETQYF. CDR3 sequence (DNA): TGTGCCAGCAGTTCTCGGGGGGGACAAGAGACCCAGTACTTC.

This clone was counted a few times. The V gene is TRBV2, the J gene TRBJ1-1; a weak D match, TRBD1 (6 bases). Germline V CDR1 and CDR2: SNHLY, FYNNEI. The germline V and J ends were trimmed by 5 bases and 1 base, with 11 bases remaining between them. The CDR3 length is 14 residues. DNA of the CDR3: TGTGCCAGCAGTTTCACAGGGCAGAACACTGAAGCTTTCTTT. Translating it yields CASSFTGQNTEAFF.

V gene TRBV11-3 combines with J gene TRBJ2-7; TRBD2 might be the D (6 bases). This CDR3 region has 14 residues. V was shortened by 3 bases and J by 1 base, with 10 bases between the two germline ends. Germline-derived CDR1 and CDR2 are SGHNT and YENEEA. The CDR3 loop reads CASSFAGRSYEQYV. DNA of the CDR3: TGTGCCAGCAGCTTTGCGGGAAGGTCCTACGAGCAGTACGTC.

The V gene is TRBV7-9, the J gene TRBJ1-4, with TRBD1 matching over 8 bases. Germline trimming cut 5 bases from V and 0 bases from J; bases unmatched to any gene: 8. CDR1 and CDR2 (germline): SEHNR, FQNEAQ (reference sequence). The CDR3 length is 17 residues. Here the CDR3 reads CASSLGTGDATNEKLFF. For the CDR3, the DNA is TGTGCCAGCAGCCTAGGGACAGGAGATGCAACTAATGAAAAACTGTTTTTT.

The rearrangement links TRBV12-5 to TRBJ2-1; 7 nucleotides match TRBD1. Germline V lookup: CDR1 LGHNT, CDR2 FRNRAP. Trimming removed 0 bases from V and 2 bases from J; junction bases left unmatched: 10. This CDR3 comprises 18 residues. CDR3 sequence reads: CASGLVLGTASTYNEQFF. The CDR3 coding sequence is TGTGCTAGTGGTTTGGTACTCGGGACAGCCTCTACCTACAATGAGCAGTTCTTC. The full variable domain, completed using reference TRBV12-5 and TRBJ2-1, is DARVTQTPRHKVTEMGQEVTMRCQPILGHNTVFWYRQTMMQGLELLAYFRNRAPLDDSGMPKDRFSAEMPDATLATLKIQPSEPRDSAVYFCASGLVLGTASTYNEQFFGPGTRLTVL.

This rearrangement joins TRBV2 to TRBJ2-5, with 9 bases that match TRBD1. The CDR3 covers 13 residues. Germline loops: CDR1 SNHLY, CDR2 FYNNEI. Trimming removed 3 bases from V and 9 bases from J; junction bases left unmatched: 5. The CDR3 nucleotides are TGTGCCAGCAGTGAGGGACAGGGAGGTGCCCAGTACTTC. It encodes CASSEGQGGAQYF.

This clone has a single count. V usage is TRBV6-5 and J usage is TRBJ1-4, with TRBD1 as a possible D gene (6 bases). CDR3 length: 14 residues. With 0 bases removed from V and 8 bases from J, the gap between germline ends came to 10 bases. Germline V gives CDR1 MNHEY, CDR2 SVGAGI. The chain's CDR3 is CASSYSGGGEKLFF. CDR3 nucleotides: TGTGCCAGCAGTTACTCCGGGGGGGGCGAAAAACTGTTTTTT.

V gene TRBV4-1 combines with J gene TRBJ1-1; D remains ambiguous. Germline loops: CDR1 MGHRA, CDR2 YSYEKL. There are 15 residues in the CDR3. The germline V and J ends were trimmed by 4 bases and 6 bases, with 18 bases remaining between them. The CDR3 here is CASSLGQAGTSEAFF. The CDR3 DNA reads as TGCGCCAGCAGCCTTGGGCAGGCCGGAACGTCTGAAGCTTTCTTT.

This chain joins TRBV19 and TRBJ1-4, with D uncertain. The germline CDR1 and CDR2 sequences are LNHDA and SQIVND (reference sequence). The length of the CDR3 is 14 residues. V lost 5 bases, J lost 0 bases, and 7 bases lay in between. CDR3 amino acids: CASSDDSTNEKLFF. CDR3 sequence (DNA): TGTGCCAGTAGTGACGACTCAACTAATGAAAAACTGTTTTTT.

Written as DNA, the CDR3 is TGTGCCAGCAGCCCCGGGACTAGCGAATACAATGAGCAGTTCTTC. Residues: CASSPGTSEYNEQFF. The chain couples TRBV5-5 to TRBJ2-1; 10 positions agree with TRBD2. The trim removed 4 bases at V and 4 bases at J, leaving 5 bases unmatched. In germline, CDR1 is SGHKS, CDR2 YYEKEE (reference sequence). CDR3 size: 15 residues.

CDR3 sequence: CASSPQGGVPYEQYV. CDR3 DNA: TGTGCCAGCTCACCACAGGGGGGGGTTCCCTACGAGCAGTACGTC. The rearrangement links TRBV18 to TRBJ2-7; the D gene is possibly TRBD2 (7 bases). The CDR3 spans 15 residues. Germline V lookup: CDR1 KGHSH, CDR2 LQKENI. Trimming removed 1 base at V and 2 bases at J, with 12 bases between.

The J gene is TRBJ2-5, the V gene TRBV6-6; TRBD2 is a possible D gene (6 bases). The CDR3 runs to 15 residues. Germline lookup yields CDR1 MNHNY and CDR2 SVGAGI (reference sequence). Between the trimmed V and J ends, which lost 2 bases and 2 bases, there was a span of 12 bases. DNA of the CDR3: TGTGCCAGCAGTTACGTGGGGGGTCGGCAAGAGACCCAGTACTTC. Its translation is CASSYVGGRQETQYF.

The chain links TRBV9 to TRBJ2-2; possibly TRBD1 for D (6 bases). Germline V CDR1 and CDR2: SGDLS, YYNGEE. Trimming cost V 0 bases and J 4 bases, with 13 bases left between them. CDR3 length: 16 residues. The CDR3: CASSVGSGAGTGELFF. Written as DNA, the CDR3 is TGTGCCAGCAGCGTAGGATCAGGGGCGGGCACCGGGGAGCTGTTTTTT.

CDR3 sequence (DNA): TGTGCCAGCAGCTTAAGACAGAGCAATCAGCCCCAGCATTTT. This codes for CASSLRQSNQPQHF. The genes are TRBV13 and TRBJ1-5, with a tentative D call TRBD1 (5 bases). The CDR3 runs 14 residues. Germline V gene sequence: CDR1 PRHDT, CDR2 FYEKMQ (reference sequence). Trimming cost V 2 bases and J 1 base, with 6 bases left between them.

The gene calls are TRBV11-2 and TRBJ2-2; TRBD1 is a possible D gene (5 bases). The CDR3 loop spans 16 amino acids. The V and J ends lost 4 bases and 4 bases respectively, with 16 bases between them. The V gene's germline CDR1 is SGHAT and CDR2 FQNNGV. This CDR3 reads CASSSVTGDPTGELFF. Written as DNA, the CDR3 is TGTGCCAGCAGCTCAGTTACAGGAGACCCCACCGGGGAGCTGTTTTTT.

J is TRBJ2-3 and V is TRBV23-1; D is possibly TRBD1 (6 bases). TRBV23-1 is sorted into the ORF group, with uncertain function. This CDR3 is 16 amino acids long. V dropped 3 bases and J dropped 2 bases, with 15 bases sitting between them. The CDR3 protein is CASSHGDKNYTDTQYF. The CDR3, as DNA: TGCGCCAGCAGTCATGGGGACAAGAATTACACAGATACGCAGTATTTT.

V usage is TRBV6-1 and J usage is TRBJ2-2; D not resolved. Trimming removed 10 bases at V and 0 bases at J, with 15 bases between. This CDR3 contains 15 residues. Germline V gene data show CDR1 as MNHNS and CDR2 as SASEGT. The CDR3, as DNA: TGTGCCACCTCTCCTCTGAGGTCGAACACCGGGGAGCTGTTTTTT. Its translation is CATSPLRSNTGELFF.

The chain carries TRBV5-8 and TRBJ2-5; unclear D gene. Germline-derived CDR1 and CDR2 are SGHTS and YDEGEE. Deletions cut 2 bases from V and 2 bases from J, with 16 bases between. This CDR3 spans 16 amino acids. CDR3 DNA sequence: TGTGCCAGCAGCTTATTCGCGACAAGTCCTCAAGAGACCCAGTACTTC. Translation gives CASSLFATSPQETQYF.